The source of this T cell receptor (beta chain) is a study of shared clonotypes between healthy human individuals. Study context: There were three CD4 naive, three CD4 memory, two CD8 naive and one CD8 memory plates per donor.

As regards this clone: The antigen is undetermined.

Overall study findings and caveats: When naive CD4 clonotypes were compared across a handful of donors, about 4.9% were shared.

TCRdb's copy holds only in-frame clones and misses some; the assay was immunoSEQ multiplex PCR. The sample has 2 million to 2.5 million clones, over 85% seen once. The germline V gene has CDR1 SGHRS and CDR2 YFSETQ. CDR3 length equals 14 residues. V trimming: 4 bases; J trimming: 7 bases; junction bases outside the gene matches: 3. The chain joins TRBV5-1 to TRBJ2-2, with 11 positions matching TRBD2. The sequencing sample was made of naive CD4+ T cells from PBMCs. Noted subset: CD45RA+ positively selected. This sequence was found in a man younger than 35 in good health. Some clones in this sample may be carry-over from other donors' samples. This CDR3 is CASSRTSGSGELFF. CDR3 bases: TGCGCCAGCAGCCGTACTAGCGGGAGCGGGGAGCTGTTTTTT.